The 31 T cell receptor beta chains below come from one sample, sequenced in a study of CD8 T cells in Susac syndrome. RNA, at about 0.45 to 1 ug, was reverse transcribed with random hexamers. TCRdb recomputed calls from the immunoSEQ multiplex PCR reads with MiXCR, one row per CDR3 protein. The repertoire consists of 120,000 or so distinct CDR3 sequences, with about 94% occurring once and the leading ten covering over 0.2%. Sequencing input: CD8+ T cells from PBMCs. These receptors came from a human donor with Susac syndrome.

V usage is TRBV3-1 and J usage is TRBJ2-3; 9 positions agree with TRBD2. CDR3 size: 16 residues. Germline CDR1 is LGHDT and CDR2 is YNNKEL (reference sequence). V shed 4 bases and J 2 bases; nucleotides not matched to a gene: 7. Written as DNA, the CDR3 is TGTGCCAGCAGCCTCTTGGGCGGGGGGGCCACAGATACGCAGTATTTT. Encoded protein: CASSLLGGGATDTQYF.

The rearrangement links TRBV4-3 to TRBJ2-1; 12 positions match TRBD2. Germline trimming cut 2 bases from V and 0 bases from J; bases unmatched to any gene: 11. The germline V gene encodes CDR1 LGHNA and CDR2 YSLEER. The CDR3 length is 20 residues. Here the CDR3 reads CASSQMGLAGPSSSYNEQFF. CDR3 bases: TGCGCCAGCAGCCAAATGGGACTAGCGGGTCCTTCTAGCTCCTACAATGAGCAGTTCTTC.

The rearrangement uses TRBV5-6 and TRBJ1-1; 11 bases line up with TRBD1. J was trimmed by 11 bases and V by 4 bases; bases with no gene match: 4. CDR3 length: 12 residues. CDR1 is SGHDT and CDR2 is YYEEEE in the germline V gene. The CDR3 is CASSPDRGQAFF. The DNA for the CDR3 is TGTGCCAGCAGCCCGGACAGGGGGCAGGCTTTCTTT.

The chain is built from TRBV25-1 and TRBJ1-1; D perhaps matches TRBD1 (5 bases). Trimming took 2 bases from V and 11 from J, leaving 15 bases between them. CDR3 length equals 13 residues. The germline V gene has CDR1 MGHDK and CDR2 SYGVNS. CDR3 sequence reads: CASSEVGVGDAFF. The DNA for the CDR3 is TGTGCCAGCAGTGAAGTAGGAGTCGGGGACGCTTTCTTT.

This sequence joins TRBV20-1 and TRBJ2-1, with 7 bases identical to TRBD1. With 5 bases clipped from V and 7 bases from J, the junction kept 11 bases outside the gene matches. Germline loops: CDR1 DFQATT, CDR2 SNEGSKA (reference sequence). The CDR3 has 14 amino acids. DNA for the CDR3: TGCAGTGCTGACGACAGGGTTGGCTGGAATGAGCAGTTCTTC. This sequence encodes CSADDRVGWNEQFF.

In its sample, this clonotype was seen once. The J gene is TRBJ2-7, the V gene TRBV5-1; a weak D match, TRBD1 (5 bases). Germline V gene lookup returns CDR1 SGHRS and CDR2 YFSETQ. The CDR3 runs 12 residues. Trimming shortened V by 4 bases and J by 5 bases, and 10 bases separated the two germline ends. Here the CDR3 DNA reads TGCGCCAGCAGCCCGACAGATCACGAGCAGTACTTC. This gives the protein CASSPTDHEQYF.

The rearrangement uses TRBV9 and TRBJ2-7; 7 bases are shared with TRBD1. CDR1 is SGDLS, CDR2 YYNGEE, per germline. The CDR3 extends over 15 amino acids. The trim removed 3 bases at V and 5 bases at J, leaving 11 bases unmatched. The CDR3 protein is CASSEGQTSGDEQYF. The DNA for the CDR3 is TGTGCCAGCAGCGAGGGACAGACCTCCGGGGACGAGCAGTACTTC.

V gene TRBV4-1 combines with J gene TRBJ2-4, with unresolved D. Trimming took off 0 bases at V and 0 bases at J, with 6 bases between the two ends. From germline, CDR1 is MGHRA and CDR2 YSYEKL. This CDR3 has 15 amino acids. DNA of the CDR3: TGCGCCAGCAGCCAAGATAGACTAGCCAAAAACATTCAGTACTTC. Amino acids: CASSQDRLAKNIQYF.

In nucleotides, the CDR3 is TGTGCCACCAGCAGAGACCGACAGCATCGGAACACTGAAGCTTTCTTT. This encodes CATSRDRQHRNTEAFF. This chain uses TRBV15 with TRBJ1-1; possible D gene TRBD1, 5 bases. The CDR3 runs to 16 residues. Germline CDR1 LNHNV, CDR2 YYDKDF (reference sequence). Trimming pared 0 bases from V and 1 base from J, leaving 12 bases between.

The chain carries TRBV9 and TRBJ2-1, with 7 bases identical to TRBD1. This CDR3 contains 12 residues. V shed 4 bases and J 8 bases; nucleotides not matched to a gene: 3. From germline, CDR1 is SGDLS and CDR2 YYNGEE. CDR3 bases: TGTGCCAGCAGCCCCGACAGGGATGAGCAGTTCTTC. Encoded protein: CASSPDRDEQFF.

CDR3: CASSSQTSGNYNEQFF. CDR3 nucleotides: TGTGCCAGCAGCTCCCAGACTAGCGGGAACTACAATGAGCAGTTCTTC. This rearrangement joins TRBV7-3 to TRBJ2-1; 11 bases agree with TRBD2. V lost 4 bases to trimming and J lost 3 bases; unmatched junction nucleotides: 5. CDR1 SGHTA and CDR2 FQGTGA come from the germline V gene. This CDR3 spans 16 amino acids. Using reference TRBV7-3 and TRBJ2-1 for the parts outside the CDR3, the full variable domain is GAGVSQTPSNKVTEKGKYVELRCDPISGHTALYWYRQSLGQGPEFLIYFQGTGAADDSGLPNDRFFAVRPEGSVSTLKIQRTERGDSAVYLCASSSQTSGNYNEQFFGPGTRLTVL.

V gene TRBV20-1 combines with J gene TRBJ2-5; 10 bases fit TRBD2. Germline V CDR1 and CDR2: DFQATT, SNEGSKA (reference sequence). The CDR3 consists of 16 residues. The V segment lost 7 bases and the J segment 4 bases; nucleotides outside the gene matches: 15. CDR3: CSDRLAGEGVGETQYF. CDR3 DNA sequence: TGCAGTGATAGGCTAGCGGGAGAGGGCGTAGGAGAGACCCAGTACTTC.

V is TRBV12-3 or TRBV12-4 and J is TRBJ2-1; the D gene is possibly TRBD1 (6 bases). The CDR3 totals 14 residues. The germline V and J ends were trimmed by 5 bases and 8 bases, with 16 bases remaining between them. The DNA for the CDR3 is TGTGCCAGCAGTCCTCTACAGGGTATCGATGAGCAGTTCTTC. It codes for CASSPLQGIDEQFF.

The chain employs TRBV15 and TRBJ1-6; no clear D gene. This CDR3 has 14 amino acids. The ends were cut back, 2 bases at V and 10 bases at J, with 12 bases in the middle. Germline CDR1 reads LNHNV; CDR2 reads YYDKDF (reference sequence). CDR3 bases: TGTGCCACCAGCAGACGGAGGGAGAACTCACCCCTCCACTTT. It codes for CATSRRRENSPLHF.

V usage is TRBV24-1 and J usage is TRBJ2-1, with TRBD2 matching over 8 bases. J gave up 6 bases and V 1 base, and 7 bases lay outside the gene matches. Germline CDR1 and CDR2: KGHDR and SFDVKD. The length of the CDR3 is 16 residues. CDR3 region: CATSDFTGGAGNEQFF. CDR3 nucleotide sequence: TGTGCCACCAGTGATTTTACCGGGGGGGCCGGCAATGAGCAGTTCTTC.

This chain joins TRBV24-1 and TRBJ2-7; D may be TRBD2 (6 bases). V lost 4 bases, J lost 0 bases, and 18 bases lay in between. CDR1 is KGHDR and CDR2 is SFDVKD in the germline V gene. There are 17 residues in the CDR3. CDR3 residues: CATSERPRGSSSYEQYF. The CDR3 DNA reads TGTGCCACCAGTGAAAGGCCCCGGGGGAGCAGCTCCTACGAGCAGTACTTC.

The chain links TRBV20-1 to TRBJ1-1; D may be TRBD1 (5 bases). The V end lost 8 bases, the J end lost 4 bases, and 14 bases lay between the germline ends. The CDR3 is 12 amino acids. Germline V lookup: CDR1 DFQATT, CDR2 SNEGSKA (reference sequence). The CDR3 region has the DNA TGCAGTACTCAGGGATCGAGCACTGAAGCTTTCTTT. This encodes CSTQGSSTEAFF.

This chain uses TRBV3-1 with TRBJ1-1, with a weak D call TRBD1 (6 bases). Looked up from germline, CDR1 is LGHDT and CDR2 is YNNKEL (reference sequence). Trimming removed 0 bases at V and 7 bases at J, with 15 bases between. The CDR3 consists of 15 residues. As DNA, the CDR3 is TGTGCCAGCAGCCAAGATTGGGGGGCAGTGAGTGAAGCTTTCTTT. As protein: CASSQDWGAVSEAFF.

This clonotype has only one observation. The chain couples TRBV2 to TRBJ1-6; D is unresolved. The germline V and J ends were trimmed by 5 bases and 0 bases, with 8 bases remaining between them. This CDR3 is 15 amino acids long. In germline, CDR1 is SNHLY, CDR2 FYNNEI. CDR3 DNA sequence: TGTGCCAGCAGTCTTCAAACCTCCTATAATTCACCCCTCCACTTT. It specifies CASSLQTSYNSPLHF.

The chain joins TRBV28 to TRBJ2-7, with D unresolved. The V end was cut by 3 bases, the J end by 3 bases, with 15 bases between. The germline gives CDR1 MDHEN, CDR2 SYDVKM. CDR3 size: 15 residues. This CDR3 is CASSLIRVPYYEQYF. CDR3 DNA: TGTGCCAGCAGTTTGATCCGCGTCCCCTACTACGAGCAGTACTTC.

This chain connects TRBV3-1 to TRBJ1-5, with 7 bases identical to TRBD1. Germline CDR1 is LGHDT and CDR2 is YNNKEL (reference sequence). The CDR3 has 15 residues. Germline trimming cut 2 bases from V and 2 bases from J; bases unmatched to any gene: 3. In DNA, the CDR3 is TGTGCCAGCAGCCAAACAGGGGTGGGCAATCAGCCCCAGCATTTT. Its protein product is CASSQTGVGNQPQHF.

The CDR3 spells CSARDLETQYF. In nucleotides, the CDR3 is TGCAGTGCTAGAGATTTGGAGACCCAGTACTTC. V and J are TRBV20-1 and TRBJ2-5; D uncertain. The CDR3 length is 11 residues. Trimming stripped 0 bases from V and 5 bases from J, with 4 bases between. Germline V lookup: CDR1 DFQATT, CDR2 SNEGSKA (reference sequence).

This rearrangement joins TRBV27 to TRBJ1-1, with unresolved D. This CDR3 is built from 14 residues. V lost 0 bases to trimming and J lost 6 bases, with 11 bases between them. CDR1 and CDR2 from the germline V gene are MNHEY and SMNVEV (reference sequence). CDR3 sequence: CASSLSGPWAEAFF. As DNA, the CDR3 is TGTGCCAGCAGTTTATCCGGGCCTTGGGCTGAAGCTTTCTTT.

The chain recombines TRBV3-1 with TRBJ1-1; possibly TRBD1 for D (5 bases). The V gene lost 1 base and the J gene lost 5 bases, with 17 bases spanning the gap. Per germline, CDR1 LGHDT and CDR2 YNNKEL (reference sequence). CDR3 length equals 16 residues. The CDR3 sequence is CASSQALRGVGTEAFF. In DNA form, the CDR3 reads TGTGCCAGCAGCCAAGCACTCAGAGGGGTTGGGACTGAAGCTTTCTTT.

The chain carries TRBV6-1 and TRBJ2-4, with D uncertain. Germline values: CDR1 MNHNS, CDR2 SASEGT. This CDR3 is 13 amino acids long. V dropped 1 base and J dropped 7 bases, with 8 bases sitting between them. The CDR3 region is CASSEGFTNIQYF. CDR3 coding DNA: TGTGCCAGCAGTGAAGGGTTCACCAACATTCAGTACTTC.

The chain couples TRBV20-1 to TRBJ2-5; D tentatively reads TRBD1 or TRBD2 (5 bases each). The V end was cut by 1 base, the J end by 2 bases, with 17 bases between. This CDR3 spans 16 amino acids. The V gene's germline CDR1 is DFQATT and CDR2 SNEGSKA (reference sequence). DNA for the CDR3: TGCAGTGCTAGAGCATATTTCGGGGACCCACAAGAGACCCAGTACTTC. Translating gives CSARAYFGDPQETQYF.

V and J are TRBV20-1 and TRBJ2-7; no clear D. The CDR3 has 11 residues. Germline lookup yields CDR1 DFQATT and CDR2 SNEGSKA (reference sequence). The V end was cut by 1 base, the J end by 5 bases, with 6 bases between. The chain's CDR3 is CSARVPHEQYF. Written as DNA, the CDR3 is TGCAGTGCTAGAGTACCTCACGAGCAGTACTTC.

The rearrangement links TRBV30 to TRBJ2-1; 9 bases are shared with TRBD2. The CDR3 runs 15 residues. In germline, CDR1 is GTSNPN, CDR2 SVGIG (reference sequence). V shed 4 bases and J 1 base; nucleotides not matched to a gene: 5. The CDR3 region is CAWNSGSGSYNEQFF. The CDR3, as DNA: TGTGCCTGGAATAGCGGGAGTGGATCCTACAATGAGCAGTTCTTC.

The chain links TRBV4-2 to TRBJ1-1, with D unresolved. Germline CDR1 reads LGHNA; CDR2 reads YNFKEQ. The ends were cut back, 1 base at V and 5 bases at J, with 8 bases in the middle. The CDR3 totals 13 residues. Written as DNA, the CDR3 is TGTGCCAGCAGCCAAGTTGCAAAGACTGAAGCTTTCTTT. The encoded protein is CASSQVAKTEAFF.

This chain links TRBV9 with TRBJ2-7; D is uncertain. Per germline, CDR1 SGDLS and CDR2 YYNGEE. The V end lost 0 bases, the J end lost 3 bases, and 7 bases lay between the germline ends. CDR3 length: 13 amino acids. The CDR3 is CASSVAGSYEQYF. CDR3 in DNA: TGTGCCAGCAGCGTAGCGGGCAGCTACGAGCAGTACTTC.

V is TRBV19 and J is TRBJ1-1; no clear D. The CDR3 is 12 amino acids. With 8 bases removed from V and 3 bases from J, the gap between germline ends came to 10 bases. Germline V CDR1 and CDR2: LNHDA, SQIVND (reference sequence). CDR3 in DNA: TGTGCCAGTGGGGAAGGCTACACTGAAGCTTTCTTT. Protein sequence: CASGEGYTEAFF.